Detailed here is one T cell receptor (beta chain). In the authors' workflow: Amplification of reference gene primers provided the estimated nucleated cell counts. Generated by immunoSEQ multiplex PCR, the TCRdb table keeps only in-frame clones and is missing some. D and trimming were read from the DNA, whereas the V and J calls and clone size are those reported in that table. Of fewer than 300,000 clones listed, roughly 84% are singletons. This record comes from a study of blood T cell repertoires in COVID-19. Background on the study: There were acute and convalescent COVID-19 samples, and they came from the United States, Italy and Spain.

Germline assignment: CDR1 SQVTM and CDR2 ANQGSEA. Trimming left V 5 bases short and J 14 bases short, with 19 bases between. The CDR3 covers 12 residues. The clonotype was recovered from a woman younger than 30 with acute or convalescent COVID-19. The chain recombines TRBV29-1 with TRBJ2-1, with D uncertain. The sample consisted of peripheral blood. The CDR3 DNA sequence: TGCAGCGTTATCGGAGCACAAATACCCGAGTTCTTC. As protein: CSVIGAQIPEFF.